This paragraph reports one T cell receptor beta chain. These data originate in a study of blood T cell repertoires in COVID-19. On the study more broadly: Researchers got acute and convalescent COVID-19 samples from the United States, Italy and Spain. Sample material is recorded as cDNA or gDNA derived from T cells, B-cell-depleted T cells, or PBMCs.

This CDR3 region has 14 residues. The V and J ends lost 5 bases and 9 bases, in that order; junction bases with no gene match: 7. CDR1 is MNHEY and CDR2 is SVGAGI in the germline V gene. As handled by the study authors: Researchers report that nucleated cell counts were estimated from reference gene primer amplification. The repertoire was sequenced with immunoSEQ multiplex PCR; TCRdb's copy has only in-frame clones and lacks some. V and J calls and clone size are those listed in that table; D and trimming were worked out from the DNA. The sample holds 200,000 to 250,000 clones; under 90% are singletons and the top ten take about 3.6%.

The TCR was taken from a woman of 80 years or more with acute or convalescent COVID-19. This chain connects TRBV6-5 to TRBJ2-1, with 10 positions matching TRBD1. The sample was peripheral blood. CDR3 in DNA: TGTGCCAGCAGTACTGACAGGGGGCAGGGTGAGCAGTTCTTC. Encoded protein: CASSTDRGQGEQFF.